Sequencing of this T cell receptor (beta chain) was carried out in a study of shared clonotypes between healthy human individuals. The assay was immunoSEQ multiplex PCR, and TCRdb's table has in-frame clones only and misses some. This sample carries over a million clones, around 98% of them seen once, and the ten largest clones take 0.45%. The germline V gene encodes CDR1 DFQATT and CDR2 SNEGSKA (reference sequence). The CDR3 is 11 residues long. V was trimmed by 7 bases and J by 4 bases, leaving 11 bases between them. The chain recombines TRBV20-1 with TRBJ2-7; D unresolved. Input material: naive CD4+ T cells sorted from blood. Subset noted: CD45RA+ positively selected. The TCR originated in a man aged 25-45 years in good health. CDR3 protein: CSVQTGYEQYF. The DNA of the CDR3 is TGCAGTGTCCAAACGGGTTACGAGCAGTACTTC.